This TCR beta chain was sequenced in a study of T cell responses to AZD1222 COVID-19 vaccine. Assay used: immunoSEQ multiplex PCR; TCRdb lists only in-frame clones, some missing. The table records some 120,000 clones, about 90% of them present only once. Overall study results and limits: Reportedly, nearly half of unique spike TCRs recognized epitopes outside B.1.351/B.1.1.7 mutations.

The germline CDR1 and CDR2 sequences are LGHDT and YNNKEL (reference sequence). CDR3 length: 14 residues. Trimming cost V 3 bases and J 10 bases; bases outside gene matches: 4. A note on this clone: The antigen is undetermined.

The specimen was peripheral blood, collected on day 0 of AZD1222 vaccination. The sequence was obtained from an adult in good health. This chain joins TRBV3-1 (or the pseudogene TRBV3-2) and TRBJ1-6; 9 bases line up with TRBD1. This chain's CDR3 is CASSQGQGTSPLHF. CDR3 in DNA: TGTGCCAGCAGCCAGGGACAGGGAACATCACCCCTCCACTTT.